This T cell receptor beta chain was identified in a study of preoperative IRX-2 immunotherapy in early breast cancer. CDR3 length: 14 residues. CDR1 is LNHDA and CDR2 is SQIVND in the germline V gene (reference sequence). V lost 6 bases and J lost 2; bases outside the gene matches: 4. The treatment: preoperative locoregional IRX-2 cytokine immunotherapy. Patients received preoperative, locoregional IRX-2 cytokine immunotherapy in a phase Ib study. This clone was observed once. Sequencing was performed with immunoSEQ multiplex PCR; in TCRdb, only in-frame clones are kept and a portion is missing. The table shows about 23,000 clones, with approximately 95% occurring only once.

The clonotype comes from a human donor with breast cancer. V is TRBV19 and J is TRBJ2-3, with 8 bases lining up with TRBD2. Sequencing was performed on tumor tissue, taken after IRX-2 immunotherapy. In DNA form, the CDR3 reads TGTGCCAGTAGGACTAGCGTAAACACAGATACGCAGTATTTT. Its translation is CASRTSVNTDTQYF.